The clone carrying this TCR beta chain has a count of ten or more. One entry per CDR3 protein, called by TCRdb with MiXCR from the multiplex PCR reads. The sample holds about 80,000 distinct CDR3 sequences, roughly a fifth seen once. The germline CDR1 and CDR2 sequences are MNHNY and SVGAGI (reference sequence). Trimming at V came to 2 bases and at J to 4 bases, leaving 2 bases not matched to a gene. The CDR3 sequence is 13 residues long. Samples came from axillary lymph nodes draining the breast cancer. These data belong to a study of breast tumors, draining lymph nodes, adjacent tissues. This TCR was recovered from a female donor with breast cancer. Some clones in this sample may be carry-over from other donors' samples. Specimen: axillary lymph node tissue. The chain carries TRBV6-6 and TRBJ2-7; 7 positions match TRBD1. The chain's CDR3 is CASSYRDSYEQYF. In DNA, the CDR3 is TGTGCCAGCAGTTACCGGGACAGTTACGAGCAGTACTTC.